This T cell receptor beta chain derives from a study of cytomegalovirus exposure and HLA in healthy donors. Findings of the study overall: Some TCR beta chains (roughly 150 of them) were listed as cytomegalovirus-associated. In a later analysis, common viral pathogens appeared linked to several of the most significant clusters. It was confirmed in vitro that a few of the CMV-associated chains were specific for CMV antigens.

Comments on this clone: Its specificity is not known.

The CDR3 spans 14 residues. Germline CDR1 is MDHEN and CDR2 is SYDVKM. V was pared by 3 bases and J by 5 bases, with 12 bases between. Primers for the PCR totalled 60 Vbeta and 13 Jbeta. Repertoires were generated with immunoSEQ multiplex PCR, while TCRdb's copy carries only in-frame clones and drops some. In the table there are some 220,000 clones, around four fifths of which are singletons. Sequencing was performed on PBMCs. The source of this sequence is a woman in her sixties in good health and CMV-seropositive. The chain recombines TRBV28 with TRBJ2-3; perhaps TRBD2 as D (7 bases). For the CDR3, the DNA is TGTGCCAGCAGTTTGGGGGGGCACGGAGATACGCAGTATTTT. The encoded protein is CASSLGGHGDTQYF.